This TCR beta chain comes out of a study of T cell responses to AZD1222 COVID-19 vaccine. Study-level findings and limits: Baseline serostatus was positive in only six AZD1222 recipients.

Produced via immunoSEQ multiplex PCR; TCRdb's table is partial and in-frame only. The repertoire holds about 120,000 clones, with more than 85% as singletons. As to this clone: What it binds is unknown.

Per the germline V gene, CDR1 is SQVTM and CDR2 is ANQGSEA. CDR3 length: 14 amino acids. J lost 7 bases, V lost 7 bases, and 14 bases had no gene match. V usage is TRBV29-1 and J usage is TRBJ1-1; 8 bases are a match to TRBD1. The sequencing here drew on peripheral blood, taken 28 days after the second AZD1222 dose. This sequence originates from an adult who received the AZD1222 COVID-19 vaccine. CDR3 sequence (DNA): TGCAGCGCTAGGGAGGTGACAGGGGTAGGTGAAGCTTTCTTT. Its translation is CSAREVTGVGEAFF.